This TCR beta chain emerged from a study of T cells in Graves' hyperthyroidism and ophthalmopathy. Study-wide findings and caveats: Ophthalmopathy could be told apart from stable hyperthyroidism with a 13 V-J model.

Regions amplified from RNA transcripts were the TCR beta CDR3 regions. First-round RT-PCR targeting the TCR CDR3 was performed with the HTBI primer set. One entry per CDR3 protein results from TCRdb running MiXCR on the multiplex PCR reads. The repertoire consists of approximately 600,000 distinct CDR3 sequences, with around 21% occurring once and the leading ten covering 30% to 40%. This clonotype was detected ten times or more. The antigen remains undetermined. V was cut by 2 bases and J by 3 bases, with 8 bases left in between. Germline CDR1 and CDR2: MNHEY and SVGAGI. The CDR3 is made up of 13 amino acids.

The chain combines TRBV6-5 with TRBJ2-7; tentatively, D is TRBD1 or TRBD2 (6 bases each). The specimen sequenced was blood. The receptor comes from a man younger than 40 with Graves' ophthalmopathy. CDR3 amino acids: CASSYRGDYEQYF. Here the CDR3 DNA reads TGTGCCAGCAGTTACAGGGGGGACTACGAGCAGTACTTC.